Sequencing of this TCR beta chain was carried out in a study of blood T cell repertoires in COVID-19. Produced via immunoSEQ multiplex PCR; TCRdb's table is partial and in-frame only. The sample shows 130,000 to 150,000 clones, under 90% of them seen only once. V was pared by 5 bases and J by 4 bases, with 7 bases of the junction left unmatched. The CDR3 runs to 14 residues. Germline V gives CDR1 LGHDT, CDR2 YNNKEL (reference sequence). This chain uses TRBV3-1 (or the pseudogene TRBV3-2) with TRBJ2-5, with 7 positions matching TRBD2. Sequenced material: peripheral blood. This TCR came from a human donor in a cohort sampled during active COVID-19. Written as DNA, the CDR3 is TGTGCCAGCAGCTTCGGCGGGGGAGGAGAGACCCAGTACTTC. Its protein product is CASSFGGGGETQYF.